Below are 5 T cell receptor beta chains sequenced from a single sample in a study of blood T cell repertoires in COVID-19. Profiled with immunoSEQ multiplex PCR; TCRdb holds only in-frame clones, not every one. The data contain 200,000 to 300,000 clones, around 84% of them singletons. The sequencing input was peripheral blood. The receptors were sampled from an older woman with COVID-19, enrolled during active disease.

Notes on this clone: Distinct nucleotide sequences in the sample also encode this CDR3. The chain uses TRBV15 and TRBJ2-4; a possible D gene is TRBD2 (5 bases). The V end was cut by 0 bases, the J end by 10 bases, with 25 bases between. The CDR3 covers 18 residues. Germline V CDR1 and CDR2: LNHNV, YYDKDF (reference sequence). The CDR3 reads CATSRDRIVGSGSNIQYF. In DNA, the CDR3 is TGTGCCACCAGCAGAGATAGGATTGTGGGGAGCGGAAGTAATATTCAGTACTTC.

The rearrangement joins TRBV28 to TRBJ1-2, with a possible D match to TRBD1 (6 bases). Trimming pared 6 bases from V and 2 bases from J, leaving 10 bases between. Germline CDR1 and CDR2: MDHEN and SYDVKM. The CDR3 loop spans 13 amino acids. CDR3 bases: TGTGCCAGCAGGTCAGGGGTGAACTATGGCTACACCTTC. It codes for CASRSGVNYGYTF.

The CDR3, as DNA: TGTGCCAGCACTAGCGGGCGAAACACAGATACGCAGTATTTT. This sequence encodes CASTSGRNTDTQYF. This chain uses TRBV2 with TRBJ2-3; 8 bases fit TRBD2. The length of the CDR3 is 14 residues. Germline-derived CDR1 and CDR2 are SNHLY and FYNNEI. V was clipped by 7 bases and J by 2 bases; unmatched bases: 5. Full variable domain (outside the CDR3, taken from reference TRBV2 and TRBJ2-3): EPEVTQTPSHQVTQMGQEVILRCVPISNHLYFYWYRQILGQKVEFLVSFYNNEISEKSEIFDDQFSVERPDGSNFTLKIRSTKLEDSAMYFCASTSGRNTDTQYFGPGTRLTVL.

The rearrangement uses TRBV30 and TRBJ1-4, with a tentative D call TRBD1 (5 bases). CDR3 length: 15 amino acids. The germline V gene encodes CDR1 GTSNPN and CDR2 SVGIG (reference sequence). Between the trimmed V and J ends, which lost 0 bases and 5 bases, there was a span of 13 bases. Here the CDR3 DNA reads TGTGCCTGGAGTGTACGGGCAGGGCGGAATGAAAAACTGTTTTTT. Translated: CAWSVRAGRNEKLFF.

The chain carries TRBV24-1 and TRBJ1-1, with 8 bases identical to TRBD1. CDR1 is KGHDR and CDR2 is SFDVKD in the germline V gene. The junction had 7 bases not matched to a gene; V was cut back by 4 bases and J by 4 bases. This CDR3 comprises 15 residues. CDR3 amino acids: CATSDPTGAGTEAFF. CDR3 nucleotides: TGTGCCACCAGTGACCCGACAGGGGCTGGCACTGAAGCTTTCTTT.